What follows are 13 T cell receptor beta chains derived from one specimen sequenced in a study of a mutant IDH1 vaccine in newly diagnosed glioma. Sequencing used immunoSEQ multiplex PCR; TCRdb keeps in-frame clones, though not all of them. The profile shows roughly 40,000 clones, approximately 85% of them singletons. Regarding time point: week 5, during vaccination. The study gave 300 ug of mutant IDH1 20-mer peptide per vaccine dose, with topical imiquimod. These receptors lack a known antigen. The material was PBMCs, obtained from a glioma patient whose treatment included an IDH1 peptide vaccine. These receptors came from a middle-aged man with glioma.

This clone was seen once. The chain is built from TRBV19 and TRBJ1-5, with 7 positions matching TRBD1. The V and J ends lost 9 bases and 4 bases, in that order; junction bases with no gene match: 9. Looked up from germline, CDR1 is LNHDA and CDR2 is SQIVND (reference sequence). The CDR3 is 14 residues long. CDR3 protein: CASTTGLKNQPQHF. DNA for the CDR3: TGTGCCAGCACGACAGGGTTGAAGAATCAGCCCCAGCATTTT.

As DNA, the CDR3 is TGCGCCAGCAGCCCCGGCAGAGCGGGAGCGTATGAGCAGTTCTTC. It is translated as CASSPGRAGAYEQFF. The gene calls are TRBV5-1 and TRBJ2-1, with 8 bases lining up with TRBD2. The V gene's germline CDR1 is SGHRS and CDR2 YFSETQ. The CDR3 runs to 15 residues. The V segment lost 4 bases and the J segment 8 bases; nucleotides outside the gene matches: 11.

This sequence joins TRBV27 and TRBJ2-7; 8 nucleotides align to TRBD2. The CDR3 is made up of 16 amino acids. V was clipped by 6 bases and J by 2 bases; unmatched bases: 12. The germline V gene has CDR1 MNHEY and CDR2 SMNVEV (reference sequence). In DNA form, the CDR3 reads TGTGCCAGCAGCCTAGAATCTAGCGGGCTAGCCTACGAGCAGTACTTC. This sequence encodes CASSLESSGLAYEQYF.

In DNA form, the CDR3 reads TGCGCCAGCAGCCTAGGTACAGGGACTAGCACAGATACGCAGTATTTT. Translating it yields CASSLGTGTSTDTQYF. The chain is built from TRBV5-1 and TRBJ2-3, with D perhaps matching TRBD1 or TRBD2 (6 bases each). Germline assignment: CDR1 SGHRS and CDR2 YFSETQ. The CDR3 extends over 16 amino acids. Trimming shortened V by 4 bases and J by 0 bases, and 15 bases separated the two germline ends.

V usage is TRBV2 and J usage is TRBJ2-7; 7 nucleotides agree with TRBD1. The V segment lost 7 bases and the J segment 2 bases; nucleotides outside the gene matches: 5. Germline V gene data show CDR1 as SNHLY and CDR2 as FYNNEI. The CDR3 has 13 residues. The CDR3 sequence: CASTETGPYEQYF. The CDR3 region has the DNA TGTGCCAGCACTGAGACAGGGCCCTACGAGCAGTACTTC.

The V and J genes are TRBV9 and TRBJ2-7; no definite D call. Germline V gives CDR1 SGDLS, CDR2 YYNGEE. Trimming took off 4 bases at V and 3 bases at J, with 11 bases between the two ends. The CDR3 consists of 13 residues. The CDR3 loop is CASSSGPIYEQYF. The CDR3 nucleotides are TGTGCCAGCAGCTCTGGACCCATCTACGAGCAGTACTTC. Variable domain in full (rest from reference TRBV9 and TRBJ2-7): DSGVTQTPKHLITATGQRVTLRCSPRSGDLSVYWYQQSLDQGLQFLIQYYNGEERAKGNILERFSAQQFPDLHSELNLSSLELGDSALYFCASSSGPIYEQYFGPGTRLTVT.

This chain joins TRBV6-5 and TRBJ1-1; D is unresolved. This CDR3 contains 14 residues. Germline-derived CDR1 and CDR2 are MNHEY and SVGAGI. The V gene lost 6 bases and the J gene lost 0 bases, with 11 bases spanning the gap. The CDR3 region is CASSVDTMNTEAFF. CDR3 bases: TGTGCCAGCAGCGTCGACACCATGAACACTGAAGCTTTCTTT.

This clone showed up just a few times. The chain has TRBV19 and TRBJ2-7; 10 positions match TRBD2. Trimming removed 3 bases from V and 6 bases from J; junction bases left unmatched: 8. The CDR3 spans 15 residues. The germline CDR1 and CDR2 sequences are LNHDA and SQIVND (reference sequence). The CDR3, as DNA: TGTGCCAGTAGTATCTCTAGCGGGAGTCGAAGCGAGCAGTACTTC. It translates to CASSISSGSRSEQYF.

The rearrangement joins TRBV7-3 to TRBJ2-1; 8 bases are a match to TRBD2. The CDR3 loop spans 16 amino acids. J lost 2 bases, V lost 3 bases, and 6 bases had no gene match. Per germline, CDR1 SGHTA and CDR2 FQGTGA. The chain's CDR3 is CASSLGTSWAYNEQFF. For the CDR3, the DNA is TGTGCCAGCAGCTTGGGGACTAGTTGGGCCTACAATGAGCAGTTCTTC. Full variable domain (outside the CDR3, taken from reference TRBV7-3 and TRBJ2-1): GAGVSQTPSNKVTEKGKYVELRCDPISGHTALYWYRQSLGQGPEFLIYFQGTGAADDSGLPNDRFFAVRPEGSVSTLKIQRTERGDSAVYLCASSLGTSWAYNEQFFGPGTRLTVL.

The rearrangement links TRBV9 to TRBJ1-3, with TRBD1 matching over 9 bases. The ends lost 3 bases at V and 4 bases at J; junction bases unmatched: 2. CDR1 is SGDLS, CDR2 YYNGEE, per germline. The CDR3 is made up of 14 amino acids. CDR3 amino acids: CASSGTGDGNTIYF. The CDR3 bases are TGTGCCAGCAGCGGGACAGGGGACGGAAACACCATATATTTT.

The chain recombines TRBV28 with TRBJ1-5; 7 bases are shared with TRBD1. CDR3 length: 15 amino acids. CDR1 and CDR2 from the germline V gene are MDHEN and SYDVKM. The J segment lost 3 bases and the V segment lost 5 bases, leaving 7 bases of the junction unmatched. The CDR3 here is CASSPLGQLNQPQHF. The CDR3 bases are TGTGCCAGCAGTCCCCTGGGACAGCTCAATCAGCCCCAGCATTTT.

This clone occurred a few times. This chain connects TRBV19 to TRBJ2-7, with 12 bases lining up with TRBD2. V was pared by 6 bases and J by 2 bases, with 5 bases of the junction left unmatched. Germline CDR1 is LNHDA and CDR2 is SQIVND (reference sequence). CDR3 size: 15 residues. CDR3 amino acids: CASRPRLAGAYEQYF. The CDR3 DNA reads TGTGCCAGTAGGCCCAGACTAGCGGGGGCCTACGAGCAGTACTTC.

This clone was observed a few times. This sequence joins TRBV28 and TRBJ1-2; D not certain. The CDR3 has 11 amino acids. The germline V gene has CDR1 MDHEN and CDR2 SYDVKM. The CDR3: CVSTVGYGYTF. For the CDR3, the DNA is TGTGTCTCAACAGTAGGCTATGGCTACACCTTC.